These T cell receptor beta chains were read from a single sample in a study of beta chain features in type 1 diabetes. Only in-frame clones appear in the TCRdb table, and some are missing; sequencing was by immunoSEQ multiplex PCR. Here the sample spans about 150,000 clones, roughly 9% being singletons. Sequencing input: central memory CD4+ T cells from blood. These receptors were obtained from a woman in her thirties with type 1 diabetes. Each CDR3 is given with its conserved first and last residue. Each record gives: D gene, J gene, V gene, clone size, CDR3 protein, CDR3 DNA. A D gene is named only where the DNA matches it firmly. The size field is filled for only some rows; it gives once, few, many or a size class.

. | TRBJ2-1 | TRBV2 | few | CASNLGRRDEQFF | TGTGCCAGCAATTTGGGTCGGAGAGATGAGCAGTTCTTC
TRBD1 | TRBJ2-1 | TRBV7-3 | . | CASSSSPDRDNEQFF | TGTGCCAGCAGCTCCTCCCCGGACAGGGATAATGAGCAGTTCTTC
. | TRBJ1-1 | TRBV10-3 | many | CAISLERQNTEAFF | TGTGCCATCAGTCTGGAGCGGCAGAACACTGAAGCTTTCTTT
TRBD2 | TRBJ2-1 | TRBV19 | few | CASTKGLAGEVSYNEQFF | TGTGCCAGTACAAAGGGACTAGCGGGAGAAGTGTCCTACAATGAGCAGTTCTTC
TRBD2 | TRBJ2-3 | TRBV18 | . | CASSPLGLAGIATDTQYF | TGTGCCAGCTCACCCCTCGGACTAGCGGGAATCGCTACAGATACGCAGTATTTT
TRBD2 | TRBJ2-3 | TRBV9 | . | CASSVAGGGDTQYF | TGTGCCAGCAGCGTAGCGGGAGGGGGAGATACGCAGTATTTT
TRBD2 | TRBJ2-7 | TRBV4-1 | few | CASSQARGVSGDSYEQYF | TGCGCCAGCAGCCAAGCCCGGGGCGTCAGCGGGGACTCCTACGAGCAGTACTTC
. | TRBJ2-5 | TRBV18 | few | CASSGTFQETQYF | TGTGCCAGCTCCGGGACTTTCCAAGAGACCCAGTACTTC
TRBD2 | TRBJ2-1 | TRBV5-1 | few | CASSLREGDGNEQFF | TGCGCCAGCAGCTTGAGGGAGGGCGATGGGAATGAGCAGTTCTTC
. | TRBJ2-2 | TRBV5-1 | few | CASSSTTRGRIKTGELFF | TGCGCCAGCAGCTCAACCACCAGGGGAAGAATAAAAACCGGGGAGCTGTTTTTT
TRBD1 | TRBJ2-2 | TRBV2 | few | CASDWTGVGTGELFF | TGTGCCAGCGACTGGACAGGGGTCGGCACCGGGGAGCTGTTTTTT
. | TRBJ2-2 | TRBV5-1 | . | CASSSPQGTTGELFF | TGCGCCAGCAGCTCACCACAGGGTACCACCGGGGAGCTGTTTTTT
. | TRBJ2-2 | TRBV14 | . | CASSQTRTGELFF | TGTGCCAGCAGCCAAACAAGAACCGGGGAGCTGTTTTTT
TRBD2 | TRBJ2-3 | TRBV4-3 | . | CASRLAENTDTQYF | TGCGCCAGCAGGCTAGCGGAGAACACAGATACGCAGTATTTT
TRBD1 | TRBJ2-3 | TRBV19 | few | CASIGQGVHTQYF | TGTGCCAGTATTGGACAGGGGGTGCATACGCAGTATTTT
. | TRBJ2-5 | TRBV7-3 | few | CASSPQGPGETQYF | TGTGCCAGCAGCCCACAGGGCCCCGGAGAGACCCAGTACTTC
TRBD2 | TRBJ2-1 | TRBV7-2 | . | CASSLAGGTRWFF | TGTGCCAGCAGCTTAGCGGGGGGGACTAGATGGTTCTTC
TRBD2 | TRBJ2-1 | TRBV5-1 | few | CASSLLEREGMNEQFF | TGCGCCAGCAGCTTGCTCGAGCGGGAGGGAATGAATGAGCAGTTCTTC
TRBD1 | TRBJ1-2 | TRBV9 | . | CASSVGNRGDYGYTF | TGTGCCAGCAGCGTAGGTAACAGGGGGGACTATGGCTACACCTTC
. | TRBJ2-1 | TRBV27 | few | CASSSLAGLYNEQFF | TGTGCCAGCAGTTCACTGGCGGGACTCTACAATGAGCAGTTCTTC
TRBD2 | TRBJ2-7 | TRBV30 | many | CAWSFGSGRASLYF | TGTGCCTGGAGTTTCGGTAGCGGGAGGGCCAGTCTGTACTTC
TRBD1 | TRBJ2-5 | TRBV2 | few | CASRQGQGETQYF | TGTGCCAGCAGACAAGGACAGGGGGAGACCCAGTACTTC
TRBD1 | TRBJ2-1 | TRBV29-1 | . | CSVSTGGDEQFF | TGCAGCGTTTCGACAGGGGGCGATGAGCAGTTCTTC
TRBD1 | TRBJ2-4 | TRBV19 | . | CASSTDRGPQNIQYF | TGTGCCAGTAGTACGGACAGGGGGCCTCAGAACATTCAGTACTTC
TRBD1 | TRBJ2-2 | TRBV18 | few | CASSPLGQGYAGELFF | TGTGCCAGCTCACCTCTTGGACAGGGGTACGCCGGGGAGCTGTTTTTT
TRBD2 | TRBJ2-3 | TRBV29-1 | . | CSVAPLAGGDTQYF | TGCAGCGTCGCACCCCTAGCGGGAGGAGATACGCAGTATTTT
. | TRBJ2-3 | TRBV7-2 | . | CASSTRAGDTQYF | TGTGCCAGCAGCACTCGAGCAGGGGATACGCAGTATTTT
. | TRBJ1-1 | TRBV30 | . | CACDRWNTEAFF | TGTGCCTGCGACAGGTGGAACACTGAAGCTTTCTTT
TRBD1 | TRBJ2-7 | TRBV6-6 | . | CASSYPGQGGDEQYF | TGTGCCAGCAGTTACCCGGGACAGGGGGGCGACGAGCAGTACTTC
. | TRBJ2-7 | TRBV15 | few | CATSRDQMAYEQYF | TGTGCCACCAGCAGAGACCAGATGGCCTACGAGCAGTACTTC
. | TRBJ1-2 | TRBV29-1 | few | CSVELRDGYTF | TGCAGCGTTGAGTTGAGGGATGGCTACACCTTC
TRBD2 | TRBJ2-1 | TRBV5-1 | few | CASSFTAGVPYNEQFF | TGCGCCAGCAGCTTCACAGCGGGAGTCCCATACAATGAGCAGTTCTTC
. | TRBJ1-2 | TRBV7-9 | . | CASSADSYGYTF | TGTGCCAGCAGCGCGGACAGTTATGGCTACACCTTC
TRBD1 | TRBJ1-2 | TRBV7-9 | few | CASSPLLQGNGYTF | TGTGCCAGCAGCCCACTTTTACAGGGGAATGGCTACACCTTC
TRBD2 | TRBJ2-7 | TRBV4-2 | few | CASSQDRAASGSPHEQYF | TGTGCCAGCAGCCAAGATCGTGCGGCTAGCGGGAGTCCCCACGAGCAGTACTTC
. | TRBJ2-1 | TRBV5-8 | . | CASSLDRVDAYNEQFF | TGTGCCAGCAGCTTGGATCGGGTCGATGCCTACAATGAGCAGTTCTTC
TRBD1 | TRBJ1-1 | TRBV5-1 | . | CASSLIGTGATEAFF | TGCGCCAGCAGCTTGATTGGGACAGGGGCCACTGAAGCTTTCTTT
TRBD1 | TRBJ2-3 | TRBV2 | . | CASRQGTTDTQYF | TGTGCCAGTAGACAGGGGACCACAGATACGCAGTATTTT
. | TRBJ1-2 | TRBV30 | . | CAWSTGRDGYTF | TGTGCCTGGAGTACAGGTAGAGATGGCTACACCTTC
TRBD1 | TRBJ2-7 | TRBV11-3 | . | CASSSSGQAYEQYF | TGTGCCAGCAGCTCGTCGGGACAGGCCTACGAGCAGTACTTC